This is a list of T cell receptor beta chains from one sample in a study of technical replicates of blood from a handful of donors. The table came from immunoSEQ multiplex PCR; TCRdb's copy has only in-frame clones and leaves some out. The sample lists about 88,000 clones; about 90% were seen once. Sequencing input: T cells isolated from PBMCs. The source of these receptors is a human donor in good health. Both conserved end residues are part of each CDR3. A D gene is named only where the DNA matches it firmly. Clone size, where shown, is once, few, many, or a class for clones that have expanded.

-,TRBJ2-7,TRBV14,-,TGTGCCAGCAGCCAAGAGGCAGCGCGGGGTCCCTACGAGCAGTACTTC,CASSQEAARGPYEQYF
-,TRBJ2-3,TRBV27,-,TGTGCCAGCAGTTTCAGGGTGTCCACAGATACGCAGTATTTT,CASSFRVSTDTQYF
-,TRBJ2-7,TRBV15,-,TGTGCCACCAGCAGAGATTTAGGCGGAACCTACGAGCAGTACTTC,CATSRDLGGTYEQYF
-,TRBJ2-1,TRBV2,-,TGTGCCAGCAGGGGATCCGGGACTTACTACAATGAGCAGTTCTTC,CASRGSGTYYNEQFF
TRBD2,TRBJ2-2,TRBV2,-,TGTGCCAGCACTCCGACTAGCGGGAGAACAGGGGAGCTGTTTTTT,CASTPTSGRTGELFF
TRBD2,TRBJ2-7,TRBV11-1,-,TGTGCCAGCAGCTTGGGACTAGCGGGAGGGCCTTCAGCCCTCTACGAGCAGTACTTC,CASSLGLAGGPSALYEQYF
TRBD1,TRBJ1-2,TRBV5-1,-,TGCGCCAGCAGCTTGCCGTTTTGGACAGGGGCCGGCTACACCTTC,CASSLPFWTGAGYTF
-,TRBJ2-3,TRBV19,-,TGTGCCAGTAGTATTCAGGGGCCCACAGATACGCAGTATTTT,CASSIQGPTDTQYF
-,TRBJ2-4,TRBV5-4,-,TGTGCCAGCAGCTTGGGCGTAGCCAAAAACATTCAGTACTTC,CASSLGVAKNIQYF
-,TRBJ1-2,TRBV21-1,-,TGTGCCAGCAGCAAACAGGCGGGAGCTAACTATGGCTACACCTTC,CASSKQAGANYGYTF
-,TRBJ1-3,TRBV7-9,-,TGTGCCAGCAGCTCGACACTCTCTGGAAACACCATATATTTT,CASSSTLSGNTIYF
TRBD2,TRBJ2-1,TRBV29-1,-,TGCAGCGTTGAAGCCCCTAGCGGGAAAGGAGAGCAGTTCTTC,CSVEAPSGKGEQFF
-,TRBJ1-2,TRBV7-9,once,TGTGCCAGCAGCTTAGAGGTTGGCAGGGATTATGGCTACACCTTC,CASSLEVGRDYGYTF
TRBD1,TRBJ2-4,TRBV6-5,once,TGTGCCAGCAGTGCTATGACAGGGACCAAAAACATTCAGTACTTC,CASSAMTGTKNIQYF